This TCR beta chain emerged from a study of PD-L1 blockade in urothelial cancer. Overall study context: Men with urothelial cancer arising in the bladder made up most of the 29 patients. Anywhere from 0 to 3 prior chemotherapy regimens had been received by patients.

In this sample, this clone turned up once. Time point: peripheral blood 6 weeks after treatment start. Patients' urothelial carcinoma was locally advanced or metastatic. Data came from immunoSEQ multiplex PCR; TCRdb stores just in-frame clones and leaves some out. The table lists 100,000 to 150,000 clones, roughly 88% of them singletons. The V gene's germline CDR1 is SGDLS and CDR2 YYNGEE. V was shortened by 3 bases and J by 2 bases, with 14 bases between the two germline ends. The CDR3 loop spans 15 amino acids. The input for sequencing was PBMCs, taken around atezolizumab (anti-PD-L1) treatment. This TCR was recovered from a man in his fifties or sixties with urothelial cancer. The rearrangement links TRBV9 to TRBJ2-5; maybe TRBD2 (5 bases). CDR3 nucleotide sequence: TGTGCCAGCAGCGAACCCGAGGCGGGTCAAGAGACCCAGTACTTC. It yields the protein CASSEPEAGQETQYF.